Each of the 5 T cell receptor beta chains below was sequenced from the same sample in a study of blood T cell repertoires in COVID-19. Assay: immunoSEQ multiplex PCR; the TCRdb copy retains only in-frame clones and omits some. The repertoire holds over 200,000 clones, with roughly nine tenths as singletons. Sample: peripheral blood. The source is a man in his sixties who had recovered from COVID-19.

This chain uses TRBV6-2 or TRBV6-3 with TRBJ2-1; D possibly corresponds to TRBD2 (6 bases). Germline V gene sequence: CDR1 MNHEY, CDR2 SVGEGT. There are 15 residues in the CDR3. The ends were cut back, 2 bases at V and 4 bases at J, with 12 bases in the middle. CDR3 protein: CASSYGGTLYNEQFF. Written as DNA, the CDR3 is TGTGCCAGCAGTTACGGGGGGACTTTATACAATGAGCAGTTCTTC.

The CDR3 bases are TGTGCCAGCAGCTTAGACGGGAGAAGGAATGAGCAGTTCTTC. It specifies CASSLDGRRNEQFF. The chain couples TRBV11-3 to TRBJ2-1; D possibly corresponds to TRBD2 (6 bases). This CDR3 spans 14 amino acids. Per germline, CDR1 SGHNT and CDR2 YENEEA. With 0 bases removed from V and 7 bases from J, the gap between germline ends came to 10 bases.

This clone has more than one count but fewer than ten. V is TRBV28 and J is TRBJ1-2; 9 positions agree with TRBD1. This CDR3 comprises 16 residues. The germline CDR1 and CDR2 sequences are MDHEN and SYDVKM. V was clipped by 7 bases and J by 8 bases; unmatched bases: 17. CDR3 amino acids: CASNSNADRGVRGYTF. The CDR3 DNA sequence: TGTGCCAGCAACTCAAACGCGGACAGGGGAGTAAGGGGCTACACCTTC.

J is TRBJ2-7 and V is TRBV6-5; 10 nucleotides line up with TRBD2. Germline V lookup: CDR1 MNHEY, CDR2 SVGAGI. Germline trimming cut 2 bases from V and 4 bases from J; bases unmatched to any gene: 8. The CDR3 loop spans 16 amino acids. The CDR3 DNA reads TGTGCCAGCAGTTACAAGTTGGGACTAGCGCTTTACGAGCAGTACTTC. It translates to CASSYKLGLALYEQYF.

The chain links TRBV4-2 to TRBJ1-5; weak D call: TRBD1 (5 bases). Per germline, CDR1 LGHNA and CDR2 YNFKEQ. Trimming removed 0 bases at V and 6 bases at J, with 15 bases between. The CDR3 consists of 16 residues. The DNA of the CDR3 is TGTGCCAGCAGCCAAGAAGGGGCAAGGGGCGGTCAGCCCCAGCATTTT. Its protein is CASSQEGARGGQPQHF.